These 12 T cell receptor beta chains share one sample of origin, sequenced in a study of shared clonotypes between healthy human individuals. Some clones are missing from TCRdb's copy, which holds only in-frame ones; the method was immunoSEQ multiplex PCR. The data contain a few million clones, approximately 93% of them singletons. Sequencing used naive CD4+ T cells from PBMCs. As for subset: CD45RA+ positively selected. Receptors were obtained from a man aged 18 to 35 in good health. Some clones in this sample may be carry-over from other donors' samples.

The DNA for the CDR3 is TGTGCCAGCAGCTTACTAGGGCAGGGGTCTGGAAACACCATATATTTT. This codes for CASSLLGQGSGNTIYF. The J gene is TRBJ1-3, the V gene TRBV7-3, with D tentatively TRBD1 (6 bases). Trimming removed 2 bases at V and 1 base at J, with 12 bases between. Germline CDR1 is SGHTA and CDR2 is FQGTGA. The CDR3 totals 16 residues.

The chain links TRBV7-6 to TRBJ2-1; possibly TRBD1 for D (5 bases). V was pared by 0 bases and J by 7 bases, with 19 bases between. The CDR3 extends over 17 amino acids. Germline CDR1 and CDR2: SGHVS and FNYEAQ. The CDR3 nucleotides read TGTGCCAGCAGCTTAGCGAATTTTAGGCAGGGAAGTAATGAGCAGTTCTTC. Amino acids: CASSLANFRQGSNEQFF.

The chain employs TRBV7-9 and TRBJ2-6, with TRBD1 as a possible D gene (5 bases). The germline V gene encodes CDR1 SEHNR and CDR2 FQNEAQ (reference sequence). This CDR3 has 15 amino acids. V lost 1 base and J lost 2, with 6 bases in between. The CDR3 nucleotides read TGTGCCAGCAGCTTAGGGACACCTGGGGCCAACGTCCTGACTTTC. It encodes CASSLGTPGANVLTF.

The genes are TRBV5-6 and TRBJ1-2, with a tentative D call TRBD1 (5 bases). Germline lookup yields CDR1 SGHDT and CDR2 YYEEEE. Deletions cut 1 base from V and 3 bases from J, with 16 bases between. The CDR3 loop spans 16 amino acids. In DNA, the CDR3 is TGTGCCAGCAGCTTGATGGGCAGCCAAGGGGACTATGGCTACACCTTC. It specifies CASSLMGSQGDYGYTF.

V is TRBV7-9 and J is TRBJ2-1; perhaps TRBD2 as D (5 bases). V was clipped by 5 bases and J by 7 bases, with 18 bases between them. This CDR3 comprises 15 residues. The V gene's germline CDR1 is SEHNR and CDR2 FQNEAQ (reference sequence). The CDR3 protein is CASSRRGGFGNEQFF. In nucleotides, the CDR3 is TGTGCCAGCAGCCGCCGCGGAGGTTTTGGGAATGAGCAGTTCTTC. Variable domain in full (rest from reference TRBV7-9 and TRBJ2-1): DTGVSQNPRHKITKRGQNVTFRCDPISEHNRLYWYRQTLGQGPEFLTYFQNEAQLEKSRLLSDRFSAERPKGSFSTLEIQRTEQGDSAMYLCASSRRGGFGNEQFFGPGTRLTVL.

In its sample, this clone was seen once. J is TRBJ1-3 and V is TRBV5-1, with 7 bases matching TRBD1. The germline gives CDR1 SGHRS, CDR2 YFSETQ. Trimming took 0 bases from V and 8 from J; bases not matched to a gene: 8. This CDR3 spans 15 amino acids. The DNA of the CDR3 is TGCGCCAGCAGCTTGGCCGGGACAGCCGGGGACACCATATATTTT. Translation: CASSLAGTAGDTIYF. The whole variable domain, filled in from reference TRBV5-1 and TRBJ1-3, reads KAGVTQTPRYLIKTRGQQVTLSCSPISGHRSVSWYQQTPGQGLQFLFEYFSETQRNKGNFPGRFSGRQFSNSRSEMNVSTLELGDSALYLCASSLAGTAGDTIYFGEGSWLTVV.

The V call is TRBV7-9, the J call TRBJ2-1; 13 bases match TRBD2. CDR1 and CDR2 from the germline V gene are SEHNR and FQNEAQ (reference sequence). CDR3 length: 17 amino acids. V shed 1 base, J shed 5 bases, and the junction held 5 bases outside the gene matches. The CDR3 bases are TGTGCCAGCAGCTTAGAACTAGCGGGAGGGCCAAACAATGAGCAGTTCTTC. It codes for CASSLELAGGPNNEQFF. Full variable domain (missing parts from reference TRBV7-9 and TRBJ2-1): DTGVSQNPRHKITKRGQNVTFRCDPISEHNRLYWYRQTLGQGPEFLTYFQNEAQLEKSRLLSDRFSAERPKGSFSTLEIQRTEQGDSAMYLCASSLELAGGPNNEQFFGPGTRLTVL.

Turning to this clone: Different DNA sequences within this sample yield the same CDR3. This rearrangement joins TRBV9 to TRBJ2-1; TRBD2 aligns across 8 bases. The CDR3 is 15 amino acids. J was trimmed by 3 bases and V by 0 bases; bases with no gene match: 2. Germline CDR1 is SGDLS and CDR2 is YYNGEE. The CDR3 DNA follows: TGTGCCAGCAGCGTAGCAGGGACTAGCTACAATGAGCAGTTCTTC. Protein product: CASSVAGTSYNEQFF.

The gene calls are TRBV19 and TRBJ2-2; 8 nucleotides match TRBD1. This CDR3 contains 19 residues. With V trimmed by 3 bases and J by 3 bases, 15 bases remained unmatched. CDR1 LNHDA and CDR2 SQIVND come from the germline V gene (reference sequence). The CDR3 protein is CASSIGTGTRGLYTGELFF. In DNA, the CDR3 is TGTGCCAGTAGTATCGGGACAGGAACGAGAGGGCTGTACACCGGGGAGCTGTTTTTT.

This chain uses TRBV29-1 with TRBJ1-1; the D gene is possibly TRBD1 (6 bases). Germline V lookup: CDR1 SQVTM, CDR2 ANQGSEA. Trimming pared 7 bases from V and 2 bases from J, leaving 14 bases between. There are 13 residues in the CDR3. CDR3 nucleotides: TGCAGCGCCGTATCAGGGGTAAACACTGAAGCTTTCTTT. Protein product: CSAVSGVNTEAFF.

V is TRBV11-2 and J is TRBJ1-4; D unclear. Trimming removed 1 base from V and 7 bases from J, with 13 bases in between. The CDR3 has 15 residues. CDR1 SGHAT and CDR2 FQNNGV come from the germline V gene. CDR3 loop: CASSLVYGGSEKLFF. CDR3 coding DNA: TGTGCCAGCAGCTTAGTATATGGCGGAAGTGAAAAACTGTTTTTT.

This chain uses TRBV5-4 with TRBJ2-7; TRBD1 matches at 7 bases. The germline V gene has CDR1 SGHNT and CDR2 YYREEE (reference sequence). J gave up 2 bases and V 4 bases, and 15 bases lay outside the gene matches. The CDR3 loop spans 17 amino acids. The CDR3, as DNA: TGTGCCAGCAGCCCAAGGCCACGACAGGGTCAAACCTACGAGCAGTACTTC. It translates to CASSPRPRQGQTYEQYF.